The entry below describes one T cell receptor (beta chain). The germline gives CDR1 SGDLS, CDR2 YYNGEE. J lost 4 bases, V lost 0 bases, and 6 bases had no gene match. The CDR3 sequence is 18 residues long. In the study's own analysis: Amplification of reference gene primers was used by the study to estimate nucleated cell counts. The repertoire was sequenced with immunoSEQ multiplex PCR; TCRdb's copy has only in-frame clones and lacks some. Clone size and the V and J calls come from that table; the DNA yielded D and trimming. The table lists over 200,000 clones, roughly 90% of them singletons, with less than 3% in the top ten. The record originates from a study of blood T cell repertoires in COVID-19. Study as a whole: Samples came from the United States, Italy and Spain, spanning acute and convalescent COVID-19. PBMCs, B-cell-depleted T cells, or T cells were the source of the cDNA or gDNA that made up the material.

J is TRBJ2-1 and V is TRBV9; 14 nucleotides line up with TRBD2. The sample was peripheral blood. This clonotype was obtained from a woman aged 55-69 years with acute or convalescent COVID-19. For the CDR3, the DNA is TGTGCCAGCAGCGTAGACCGGACTAGCGGGGGGAAATACAATGAGCAGTTCTTC. Translated: CASSVDRTSGGKYNEQFF.